The rows below give T cell receptor beta chains drawn from one sample of a study of blood T cell repertoires in COVID-19. Repertoires were generated with immunoSEQ multiplex PCR, while TCRdb's copy carries only in-frame clones and drops some. The sample consists of around 190,000 clones, approximately 86% of them appearing once. The sequenced sample was PBMCs or T cells enriched from blood (not recorded which). Source of these receptors: a middle-aged woman in a cohort exposed to, infected with or recovered from COVID-19 (not recorded which). CDR3s include the opening cysteine and the closing phenylalanine or tryptophan. The order of the fields is CDR3 DNA, CDR3 protein, J gene, clone size, V gene, D gene. D genes are given only for firm matches. Where a row states a size, it is once, few, many or the class of an expanded clone; other rows omit it.

TGTGCCACCAGCAGCGGGGGGCGTTTCGAAGCTTTCTTT,CATSSGGRFEAFF,TRBJ1-1,-,TRBV15,-
TGTGCCATCAGTGAGACCGGAGGCGGAAACACCATATATTTT,CAISETGGGNTIYF,TRBJ1-3,-,TRBV10-3,-
TGTGCCAGCAGTGACAGGAGTAGCGGGAGTTTCAGGGGCGAGCAGTACTTC,CASSDRSSGSFRGEQYF,TRBJ2-7,-,TRBV13,TRBD2
TGTGCCAGCAGCCCTACCGCGGGGGCCAACACTGAAGCTTTCTTT,CASSPTAGANTEAFF,TRBJ1-1,-,TRBV7-9,-
TGTGCCATCAGTGGCGGCTATGGCTACACCTTC,CAISGGYGYTF,TRBJ1-2,-,TRBV10-3,-
TGTGCCAGCAGTTCCCCTACAGGGCCCAGCAATCAGCCCCAGCATTTT,CASSSPTGPSNQPQHF,TRBJ1-5,-,TRBV28,-
TGTGCCAGCCGGGGTGTAACGACTAATGAAAAACTGTTTTTT,CASRGVTTNEKLFF,TRBJ1-4,few,TRBV2,-
TGTGCCAGCAGTTGGAGCGGGGGGGCCGGGGAGACCCAGTACTTC,CASSWSGGAGETQYF,TRBJ2-5,-,TRBV6-2/TRBV6-3,TRBD2
TGCGCCAGCAGCCTCGGACTAGCGGGGCCCCTAGAGGAGCAGTACTTC,CASSLGLAGPLEEQYF,TRBJ2-7,-,TRBV5-1,TRBD2
TGTGCCAGCAGCTTCGTACAGCCTCAAGAGACCCAGTACTTC,CASSFVQPQETQYF,TRBJ2-5,-,TRBV5-6,-
TGTGCAAGTCGCTTAGCGCCAGGGAAGAACACTGAAGCTTTCTTT,CASRLAPGKNTEAFF,TRBJ1-1,-,TRBV12-2,-
TGTGCCAGCAGTTTATTGTACAGGAGCTACAATGAGCAGTTCTTC,CASSLLYRSYNEQFF,TRBJ2-1,-,TRBV27,-
TGTGCCAGGACGGCCGGGACTTCGGAGGAAAACACCATATATTTT,CARTAGTSEENTIYF,TRBJ1-3,-,TRBV7-2,-
TGTGCCAGCAGCTTAGACTCTGAGAACACTGAAGCTTTCTTT,CASSLDSENTEAFF,TRBJ1-1,-,TRBV7-9,-
TGCGCCAGCAGGGAGGGGCCTAGCGGACTTACCTACGAGCAGTACTTC,CASREGPSGLTYEQYF,TRBJ2-7,few,TRBV5-1,TRBD2
TGTGCCAGCAGCCCAGGGTACAGGAATGAAAAACTGTTTTTT,CASSPGYRNEKLFF,TRBJ1-4,-,TRBV7-9,-
TGCAGCGTTAAAGACAGGGCCTTTAATGAAAAACTGTTTTTT,CSVKDRAFNEKLFF,TRBJ1-4,-,TRBV29-1,TRBD1
TGTGCCAGCAGCTTCCAAAGCGGGAGTTCCTACGAGCAGTACTTC,CASSFQSGSSYEQYF,TRBJ2-7,once,TRBV7-6,TRBD2
TGTGCCAGCAGTGAATTTTACGGTAGCAATCAGCCCCAGCATTTT,CASSEFYGSNQPQHF,TRBJ1-5,-,TRBV6-1,-
TGTGCCAGCACGGGGACAGACTCCTACGAGCAGTACTTC,CASTGTDSYEQYF,TRBJ2-7,-,TRBV6-6,TRBD1
TGTGCCAGCAGCTCCCGGAGTATGAACACTGAAGCTTTCTTT,CASSSRSMNTEAFF,TRBJ1-1,-,TRBV7-8,-
TGTGCCACCAGTGACCCGGGTCGGGGTAATCTGTTTTTT,CATSDPGRGNLFF,TRBJ1-4,-,TRBV24-1,-
TGTGCCAGCAGTTTATTGGTGACAACTAGCACAGATACGCAGTATTTT,CASSLLVTTSTDTQYF,TRBJ2-3,few,TRBV28,-
TGCGCCAGCAGCTCGCAGGGGTCCTCCTACAATGAGCAGTTCTTC,CASSSQGSSYNEQFF,TRBJ2-1,-,TRBV5-1,-
TGTGCCAGCAGCCCGGACAGGGCATACGATGGCTACACCTTC,CASSPDRAYDGYTF,TRBJ1-2,-,TRBV6-2/TRBV6-3,TRBD1
TGTGCCAGCTCACCGACAGGTTCGAACACTGAAGCTTTCTTT,CASSPTGSNTEAFF,TRBJ1-1,-,TRBV18,-
TGTGCCAGCAGCTTAGCTAGCATGGCCTACGAGCAGTACTTC,CASSLASMAYEQYF,TRBJ2-7,-,TRBV7-8,-
TGTGCCAGCAGCCCCCCGGGCACTGAAGCTTTCTTT,CASSPPGTEAFF,TRBJ1-1,-,TRBV12-3/TRBV12-4,-
TGCGCCAGCAGCTACACCTACAATGAGCAGTTCTTC,CASSYTYNEQFF,TRBJ2-1,-,TRBV5-1,-
TGTGCCAGCAGGCAGGGCCTAGATGAGACCCAGTACTTC,CASRQGLDETQYF,TRBJ2-5,-,TRBV6-5,-
TGTGCCAGCAGCCCGGGGAGAGTAGCAAGAGATACGCAGTATTTT,CASSPGRVARDTQYF,TRBJ2-3,-,TRBV3-1/TRBV3-2,-
TGTGCCTGGGGACAGGGGGTAAGTCAGCCCCAGCATTTT,CAWGQGVSQPQHF,TRBJ1-5,-,TRBV30,TRBD1
TGTGCCAGTATGGGGGGTTTAGGCCAGCCCCAGCATTTT,CASMGGLGQPQHF,TRBJ1-5,-,TRBV19,-
TGTGCCAGCAGTTACCCGAATCCTGGCCTCGGCAGGGATCGATACGAGCAGTACTTC,CASSYPNPGLGRDRYEQYF,TRBJ2-7,-,TRBV6-2/TRBV6-3,-
TGCGCCAGCAGAGGGGGTTATAATTCACCCCTCCACTTT,CASRGGYNSPLHF,TRBJ1-6,-,TRBV5-1,-
TGTGCCAGCAGTGTGGGCAGGGGCTATAGCAATCAGCCCCAGCATTTT,CASSVGRGYSNQPQHF,TRBJ1-5,-,TRBV6-1,-
TGCAGCGTTGAAGAGGGGCAGTCTTCGGACGAGCAGTACTTC,CSVEEGQSSDEQYF,TRBJ2-7,-,TRBV29-1,-
TGTGCCAGCAGCCCCCGCGCGGCAAACTATGGCTACACCTTC,CASSPRAANYGYTF,TRBJ1-2,-,TRBV3-1/TRBV3-2,-
TGTGCCAGCAGCTTAAAAAGCGGGGGGCGGGATGAGCAGTTCTTC,CASSLKSGGRDEQFF,TRBJ2-1,-,TRBV7-8,TRBD2
TGCGCCAGCAGCCAAGATGGGCGGGGAAATTACAATGAGCAGTTCTTC,CASSQDGRGNYNEQFF,TRBJ2-1,-,TRBV4-1,-
TGTGCCAGTAGTCCACGGACAGGGGTGAACACTGAAGCTTTCTTT,CASSPRTGVNTEAFF,TRBJ1-1,few,TRBV19,TRBD1
TGTGCCAGCAGCTTACTGGGAAGGGGCTCGAACACTGAAGCTTTCTTT,CASSLLGRGSNTEAFF,TRBJ1-1,-,TRBV7-9,-
TGTGCCAGCAGTCTTTACGAGCAGTACTTC,CASSLYEQYF,TRBJ2-7,few,TRBV2,-
TGCAGCGTATTGGGACAGTCGGAGCAGTACTTC,CSVLGQSEQYF,TRBJ2-7,-,TRBV29-1,TRBD1
TGTGCCAGCAGCTTTAGGATGACAGGGGGGGGAGCTTTCTTT,CASSFRMTGGGAFF,TRBJ1-1,-,TRBV7-2,TRBD1
TGCGCCAGCAGCCAAGATCGCAGGGGGATCGGGCAGTACTTC,CASSQDRRGIGQYF,TRBJ2-7,-,TRBV4-3,TRBD1
TGTGCCAGCGGCGGCTACAATGAGCAGTTCTTC,CASGGYNEQFF,TRBJ2-1,-,TRBV28,-
TGTGCCAGCAGCTTATTCGGGCCACAGGGGGTGCGGACCTACGAGCAGTACTTC,CASSLFGPQGVRTYEQYF,TRBJ2-7,-,TRBV13,TRBD1
TGTGCCAGCAGTTACCCGACAGGCGAGCAGTACTTC,CASSYPTGEQYF,TRBJ2-7,-,TRBV6-5,-